The 21 T cell receptor beta chains reported below all come from one sample, sequenced in a study of CD8 T cells in ankylosing spondylitis. Findings and caveats of the study: Blood of patients with ankylosing spondylitis appeared to be characterized by a TCR beta motif of eight highly homologous variants.

One entry per CDR3 protein results from TCRdb running MiXCR on the 5' RACE reads. The top ten clones hold roughly 0.51% of a sample with some 800,000 distinct CDR3 sequences, approximately 12% of them seen once. For these TCRs, the target antigens are not known. The sample comprised blood, either unsorted or a sorted T cell fraction (not recorded which). These receptors were collected from a male donor with ankylosing spondylitis.

In this sample, this clonotype turned up many times. For the CDR3, the DNA is TGTGCCACCAGTGGCCGGGGGAACACTGAAGCTTTCTTT. Protein sequence: CATSGRGNTEAFF. J is TRBJ1-1 and V is TRBV24-1; the D is unclear. CDR1 and CDR2 from the germline V gene are KGHDR and SFDVKD. Trimming took off 5 bases at V and 1 base at J, with 7 bases between the two ends. CDR3 length: 13 residues.

This clonotype was observed a handful of times. This chain uses TRBV20-1 with TRBJ1-1, with D maybe TRBD1 (5 bases). Germline CDR1 is DFQATT and CDR2 is SNEGSKA (reference sequence). Deletions cut 5 bases from V and 4 bases from J, with 23 bases between. The CDR3 contains 16 residues. The CDR3 bases are TGCAGTGCTTACGACCGGGGACCCAAGGGCCGCACTGAAGCTTTCTTT. Protein product: CSAYDRGPKGRTEAFF.

This clonotype was seen only a few times. This chain uses TRBV20-1 with TRBJ2-7; D is unclear. The CDR3 runs 15 residues. Looked up from germline, CDR1 is DFQATT and CDR2 is SNEGSKA (reference sequence). Trimming left V 0 bases short and J 3 bases short, with 15 bases between. CDR3 sequence (DNA): TGCAGTGCTAGAGATTCGGCCTCCAGTCGCTACGAGCAGTACTTC. Amino acids: CSARDSASSRYEQYF.

V is TRBV6-5 and J is TRBJ2-3; a possible D gene is TRBD1 (5 bases). Trimming took off 5 bases at V and 6 bases at J, with 12 bases between the two ends. The CDR3 sequence is 13 residues long. Germline CDR1 MNHEY, CDR2 SVGAGI. The CDR3 reads CASSTHGADTQYF. DNA for the CDR3: TGTGCCAGCAGTACTCATGGGGCCGATACGCAGTATTTT.

The chain joins TRBV6-2 or TRBV6-3 to TRBJ1-2, with TRBD1 matching 7 bases. The CDR3 length is 15 residues. The germline CDR1 and CDR2 sequences are MNHEY and SVGEGT. The V segment lost 6 bases and the J segment 7 bases; nucleotides outside the gene matches: 14. The CDR3 loop is CASRNTGTDTSGYTF. CDR3 in DNA: TGTGCCAGCAGAAATACCGGGACAGATACCAGTGGCTACACCTTC.

This clonotype was observed many times. The chain uses TRBV29-1 and TRBJ2-7; no clear D gene. The CDR3 has 11 amino acids. Trimming took off 4 bases at V and 6 bases at J, with 10 bases between the two ends. Germline V gene data show CDR1 as SQVTM and CDR2 as ANQGSEA. CDR3 residues: CSVVFPTEQYF. The CDR3 region has the DNA TGCAGCGTTGTTTTTCCCACCGAGCAGTACTTC.

The table lists this clonotype with a few counts. The rearrangement joins TRBV6-2 or TRBV6-3 to TRBJ1-1; 10 positions match TRBD1. CDR3 size: 15 residues. Unmatched junction bases numbered 8, after V lost 5 bases and J lost 5 bases. Germline loops: CDR1 MNHEY, CDR2 SVGEGT. CDR3 DNA: TGTGCCAGCAGTGGCCCGGACAGGGGGGATACTGAAGCTTTCTTT. Translating it yields CASSGPDRGDTEAFF.

This clonotype has at least ten counts. The rearrangement joins TRBV29-1 to TRBJ2-1; 7 bases align to TRBD2. The CDR3 runs to 13 residues. V trimming: 3 bases; J trimming: 2 bases; junction bases outside the gene matches: 1. Germline values: CDR1 SQVTM, CDR2 ANQGSEA. CDR3 region: CSVDGRPYNEQFF. Here the CDR3 DNA reads TGCAGCGTTGACGGGAGGCCCTACAATGAGCAGTTCTTC.

This clonotype was observed at least ten times. The chain combines TRBV10-3 with TRBJ1-5; 10 nucleotides agree with TRBD1. With V trimmed by 10 bases and J by 8 bases, 11 bases remained unmatched. Germline assignment: CDR1 ENHRY and CDR2 SYGVKD. This CDR3 comprises 14 residues. The CDR3 is CATTGTGVPEPQHF. In DNA, the CDR3 is TGTGCCACAACCGGGACAGGGGTCCCCGAGCCCCAGCATTTT.

This clonotype has ten or more counts. The genes are TRBV20-1 and TRBJ2-1; either TRBD1 or TRBD2 may fit D (6 bases each). Germline CDR1 DFQATT, CDR2 SNEGSKA (reference sequence). The CDR3 is 13 amino acids. Trimming shortened V by 6 bases and J by 5 bases, and 14 bases separated the two germline ends. CDR3 protein: CSADLGGHNEQFF. The DNA for the CDR3 is TGCAGTGCCGACCTAGGGGGGCACAATGAGCAGTTCTTC.

CDR3 protein: CSVGLAGLNIQYF. The CDR3 DNA reads TGCAGCGTTGGACTAGCGGGGCTAAACATTCAGTACTTC. The J gene is TRBJ2-4, the V gene TRBV29-1, with 11 bases matching TRBD2. CDR1 and CDR2 (germline): SQVTM, ANQGSEA. Losses at the gene ends were 4 bases for V and 6 bases for J; bases not matched to a gene: 2. There are 13 residues in the CDR3. The full variable domain, its missing parts supplied by reference TRBV29-1 and TRBJ2-4, is SAVISQKPSRDICQRGTSLTIQCQVDSQVTMMFWYRQQPGQSLTLIATANQGSEATYESGFVIDKFPISRPNLTFSTLTVSNMSPEDSSIYLCSVGLAGLNIQYFGAGTRLSVL.

This clonotype was detected ten times or more. This sequence joins TRBV24-1 and TRBJ1-4; the match to TRBD1 covers 8 bases. This CDR3 region has 15 residues. Trimming took 3 bases from V and 6 from J; bases not matched to a gene: 5. Germline V lookup: CDR1 KGHDR, CDR2 SFDVKD. In nucleotides, the CDR3 is TGTGCCACCAGTGATCCGACAGGGGTACATGAAAAACTGTTTTTT. This translates into CATSDPTGVHEKLFF.

The chain couples TRBV4-1 to TRBJ2-7; 10 bases are a match to TRBD2. With V trimmed by 4 bases and J by 1 base, 4 bases remained unmatched. The CDR3 consists of 15 residues. Germline-derived CDR1 and CDR2 are MGHRA and YSYEKL. The CDR3 reads CASSRGTSESYEQYF. The CDR3 bases are TGCGCCAGCAGCCGGGGGACTAGCGAGTCCTACGAGCAGTACTTC.

In nucleotides, the CDR3 is TGTGCCAGCACCAGGACGGCGAACACTGAAGCTTTCTTT. Its protein is CASTRTANTEAFF. The rearrangement joins TRBV7-2 to TRBJ1-1; D is uncertain. The CDR3 sequence is 13 residues long. In germline, CDR1 is SGHTA, CDR2 FQGNSA. V was pared by 7 bases and J by 1 base, with 10 bases between.

This clonotype was recorded a few times. The chain recombines TRBV12-3 or TRBV12-4 with TRBJ2-3; D is possibly TRBD2 (5 bases). With 5 bases removed from V and 10 bases from J, the gap between germline ends came to 10 bases. The CDR3 contains 11 residues. CDR3 amino acids: CASSTRTAQYF. In DNA, the CDR3 is TGTGCCAGCAGTACTAGAACCGCGCAGTATTTT.

Ten or more counts support this clonotype. The chain couples TRBV7-9 to TRBJ2-1, with 10 bases fitting TRBD2. Germline V gene data show CDR1 as SEHNR and CDR2 as FQNEAQ (reference sequence). V dropped 0 bases and J dropped 4; count of bases not matched to a gene: 0. The CDR3 sequence is 15 residues long. The CDR3 DNA follows: TGTGCCAGCAGCTTAGCACTAGCGGGATACAATGAGCAGTTCTTC. This sequence encodes CASSLALAGYNEQFF.

The V gene is TRBV7-8, the J gene TRBJ2-3; 13 positions match TRBD2. The CDR3 has 18 amino acids. The germline gives CDR1 SGHVS, CDR2 FQNEAQ. V dropped 4 bases and J dropped 8; count of bases not matched to a gene: 15. CDR3 nucleotide sequence: TGTGCCAGCAGCTCCTCTCTCACTAGCGGGGGGGCCGCGGCTACGCAGTATTTT. It translates to CASSSSLTSGGAAATQYF.

V and J are TRBV20-1 and TRBJ1-6, with 12 nucleotides matching TRBD1. The CDR3 runs to 19 residues. J was trimmed by 7 bases and V by 0 bases; bases with no gene match: 13. CDR1 DFQATT and CDR2 SNEGSKA come from the germline V gene (reference sequence). CDR3 loop: CSARDPVVGTGGWNSPLHF. As DNA, the CDR3 is TGCAGTGCTAGAGATCCAGTTGTCGGGACAGGGGGCTGGAATTCACCCCTCCACTTT.

The chain recombines TRBV5-1 with TRBJ2-3; the D gene could be TRBD1 or TRBD2 (5 bases each). Germline CDR1 and CDR2: SGHRS and YFSETQ. Trimming cost V 3 bases and J 2 bases, with 13 bases left between them. This CDR3 comprises 15 residues. Here the CDR3 reads CASSWTGRITDTQYF. The CDR3 bases are TGCGCCAGCAGCTGGACGGGACGGATCACAGATACGCAGTATTTT.

This clonotype was picked up a small number of times. This chain links TRBV9 with TRBJ2-3; tentative D call: TRBD2 (7 bases). The germline V and J ends were trimmed by 0 bases and 5 bases, with 13 bases remaining between them. The V gene's germline CDR1 is SGDLS and CDR2 YYNGEE. The CDR3 consists of 15 residues. CDR3 protein: CASSVAGGRGDTQYF. The CDR3 coding sequence is TGTGCCAGCAGCGTAGCGGGGGGCCGGGGAGATACGCAGTATTTT.

The chain couples TRBV28 to TRBJ1-4; no firm D call. There are 15 residues in the CDR3. V was shortened by 5 bases and J by 8 bases, with 18 bases between the two germline ends. The germline CDR1 and CDR2 sequences are MDHEN and SYDVKM. For the CDR3, the DNA is TGTGCCAGCAGTGGCCTGGGCGTAATACAGGAAAAACTGTTTTTT. The encoded protein is CASSGLGVIQEKLFF.